There are a few counts of the clone carrying this TCR beta chain. The antigen remains undetermined. One end of the junction fails to match germline, which may point to a read error. The sample originates from a study of early T cells in non-severe SARS-CoV-2 infection. Study in general: Chains from this unsorted whole-blood bulk RNA could not be paired.

Germline V gene data show CDR1 as SQVTM and CDR2 as ANQGSEA. This CDR3 has 13 amino acids. Unique molecular identifiers were attached to individual cDNA molecules. TCRdb reprocessed the 5' RACE reads with MiXCR, giving one entry per CDR3 protein. The table shows fewer than 65,000 distinct CDR3 sequences, with around 9.3% occurring only once. Study results and limitations: Private and CD4 specificities were missed by VDJdb matching, which favored anti-spike CD8 responses.

The TCR was taken from an adult who was a healthcare worker with PCR-confirmed SARS-CoV-2 infection or an uninfected control (not recorded which). The chain employs TRBV29-1 and TRBJ1-1; no clear D gene. The material sequenced was whole blood. The CDR3 bases are TGCGGCGTTGCCGGCAGACAATACACTGAAGCTTTCTTT. It translates to CGVAGRQYTEAFF.